This passage covers 6 T cell receptor beta chains from one sample sequenced in a study of blood T cell repertoires in COVID-19. Assay: immunoSEQ multiplex PCR; the TCRdb copy retains only in-frame clones and omits some. The table lists around 280,000 clones, about 90% of them singletons, with 2% to 2.5% in the top ten. The sequenced sample consisted of peripheral blood. The receptors shown here come from a woman in her twenties or thirties who had recovered from COVID-19.

The chain carries TRBV29-1 and TRBJ1-2; D may be TRBD1 (6 bases). Germline V gives CDR1 SQVTM, CDR2 ANQGSEA. This CDR3 has 13 residues. The V end lost 6 bases, the J end lost 6 bases, and 17 bases lay between the germline ends. The CDR3 here is CSVGRQVSDGYTF. CDR3 coding DNA: TGCAGCGTGGGGAGACAGGTTTCGGATGGCTACACCTTC.

This chain links TRBV28 with TRBJ2-7; D call uncertain. The CDR3 is made up of 11 amino acids. The V end was cut by 8 bases, the J end by 6 bases, with 11 bases between. Germline CDR1 and CDR2: MDHEN and SYDVKM. Written as DNA, the CDR3 is TGTGCCAGCGGCAGTCCACCCGAGCAGTACTTC. This gives the protein CASGSPPEQYF.

V and J are TRBV29-1 and TRBJ2-3, with 10 bases fitting TRBD1. Per germline, CDR1 SQVTM and CDR2 ANQGSEA. CDR3 size: 17 residues. The V segment lost 1 base and the J segment 0 bases; nucleotides outside the gene matches: 7. The CDR3 nucleotides read TGCAGCGTTGAAGTGGGGGACAGGGGTTTTAGCACAGATACGCAGTATTTT. This translates into CSVEVGDRGFSTDTQYF.

A note on this clone: Different DNA sequences within this sample yield the same CDR3. This rearrangement joins TRBV28 to TRBJ2-7, with 7 bases fitting TRBD2. With 4 bases clipped from V and 0 bases from J, the junction kept 3 bases outside the gene matches. Germline V gives CDR1 MDHEN, CDR2 SYDVKM. The CDR3 is made up of 14 amino acids. This CDR3 reads CASSSPSGSYEQYF. The CDR3 nucleotides are TGTGCCAGCAGTTCCCCTAGCGGCTCCTACGAGCAGTACTTC.

The table lists this clone with a count of one. The V and J genes are TRBV6-5 and TRBJ2-2; D gene ambiguous. Trimming took off 7 bases at V and 0 bases at J, with 9 bases between the two ends. The CDR3 contains 14 residues. The germline gives CDR1 MNHEY, CDR2 SVGAGI. CDR3 coding DNA: TGTGCCAGCATTAGACAAGCGAACACCGGGGAGCTGTTTTTT. Its translation: CASIRQANTGELFF.

This chain joins TRBV28 and TRBJ2-1, with TRBD2 matching over 9 bases. CDR1 and CDR2 from the germline V gene are MDHEN and SYDVKM. Trimming took 6 bases from V and 8 from J; bases not matched to a gene: 23. CDR3 length: 19 residues. CDR3 loop: CASSKKTYNPLGLAYEQFF. CDR3 nucleotides: TGTGCCAGCAGCAAAAAAACCTATAACCCCCTGGGACTAGCTTATGAGCAGTTCTTC.